Listed below are T cell receptor beta chains from one sample, sequenced in a study of response to subunit inactivated influenza vaccine. TCRdb itself ran the RT-PCR reads through MiXCR, one entry per CDR3 protein. The sample lists under 500,000 distinct CDR3 sequences, approximately 11% occurring once. This material consisted of PBMCs from blood, taken about 6 weeks after vaccination. Receptors originate from a man in his forties or fifties who received an inactivated influenza vaccine. CDR3s include the opening cysteine and the closing phenylalanine or tryptophan. D genes are given only for firm matches. Not all rows give a size; the values are once, few, many and, for expanded clones, a class.

- TRBJ1-4 TRBV4-1 few CASRETATNEKLFF TGCGCCAGCAGGGAGACTGCAACTAATGAAAAACTGTTTTTT
- TRBJ2-1 TRBV10-2 - CASNDGFGEQFF TGCGCCAGCAACGACGGGTTTGGTGAGCAGTTCTTC
- TRBJ2-3 TRBV3-1 few CASSQADSTDTQYF TGTGCCAGCAGCCAAGCGGACTCCACAGATACGCAGTATTTT
- TRBJ1-6 TRBV7-2 many CASSPSNSPLHF TGTGCCAGCAGCCCTAGCAATTCACCCCTCCACTTT
- TRBJ2-1 TRBV3-1 few CASSQGVWQFF TGTGCCAGCAGCCAGGGGGTTTGGCAGTTCTTC
- TRBJ1-1 TRBV5-6 - CASSPPGAQDTEAFF TGTGCCAGCAGCCCACCGGGGGCTCAGGACACTGAAGCTTTCTTT
TRBD2 TRBJ2-2 TRBV7-3 - CASSLMAGGPGGELFF TGTGCCAGCAGCTTAATGGCGGGAGGGCCCGGCGGGGAGCTGTTTTTT
TRBD1 TRBJ2-3 TRBV11-2 - CASSLAPWDRYTDTQYF TGTGCCAGCAGCCTCGCTCCCTGGGACAGGTACACAGATACGCAGTATTTT
- TRBJ1-2 TRBV20-1 many CSATTGPRGYTF TGCAGTGCCACCACGGGACCCCGAGGCTACACCTTC
- TRBJ1-6 TRBV6-5 few CASSYTVWNSPLHF TGTGCCAGCAGTTACACAGTGTGGAATTCACCCCTCCACTTT
- TRBJ2-4 TRBV7-2 - CASSLGVAKNIQYF TGTGCCAGCAGCTTAGGGGTAGCCAAAAACATTCAGTACTTC
- TRBJ1-5 TRBV20-1 many CSASLRGRQPQHF TGCAGTGCTAGTTTAAGAGGCCGGCAGCCCCAGCATTTT
- TRBJ1-2 TRBV7-2 - CASTQSRQHRQGYTF TGTGCCAGCACCCAATCCCGACAGCACCGGCAGGGCTACACCTTC
TRBD2 TRBJ2-7 TRBV25-1 few CASSETLSAGAEQYF TGTGCCAGCAGTGAAACGCTCTCCGCGGGAGCAGAGCAGTACTTC
TRBD2 TRBJ2-7 TRBV5-1 few CASSLGLGTSGSIYEQYF TGCGCCAGCAGCTTGGGGCTTGGGACTAGCGGGAGTATCTACGAGCAGTACTTC
TRBD2 TRBJ2-7 TRBV10-3 - CAISELVAGGTYEQYF TGTGCCATCAGTGAGTTGGTAGCGGGGGGCACCTACGAGCAGTACTTC
- TRBJ1-6 TRBV20-1 - CSAFISGSSYNSPLHF TGCAGTGCCTTTATATCAGGGAGCTCCTATAATTCACCCCTCCACTTT
- TRBJ1-1 TRBV29-1 - CSVERRMNTEAFF TGCAGCGTTGAGAGACGGATGAACACTGAAGCTTTCTTT
- TRBJ2-7 TRBV3-1 few CASSQEGWGASGEQYF TGTGCCAGCAGCCAAGAGGGCTGGGGAGCGTCGGGGGAGCAGTACTTC
TRBD2 TRBJ2-3 TRBV20-1 many CSASDRLAGSTDTQYF TGCAGTGCTAGTGACCGACTAGCGGGTTCCACAGATACGCAGTATTTT
- TRBJ2-5 TRBV5-1 - CASSPWDFEETQYF TGCGCCAGCAGCCCTTGGGACTTCGAAGAGACCCAGTACTTC
- TRBJ1-1 TRBV12-3/TRBV12-4 few CASTSPRAGGTEAFF TGTGCCAGCACCTCCCCCAGGGCTGGGGGCACTGAAGCTTTCTTT
- TRBJ2-7 TRBV4-2 many CASSQAGSYEQYF TGTGCCAGCAGCCAAGCGGGATCCTACGAGCAGTACTTC
- TRBJ1-1 TRBV29-1 many CSVEGHLNTEAFF TGCAGCGTTGAAGGACACCTGAACACTGAAGCTTTCTTT
- TRBJ2-7 TRBV15 - CATGIGVEQYF TGTGCCACCGGTATAGGGGTCGAGCAGTACTTC
- TRBJ1-2 TRBV28 - CASSAAYGFYGYTF TGTGCCAGCAGCGCTGCATACGGCTTCTATGGCTACACCTTC
- TRBJ2-1 TRBV7-9 few CASSLGPAGKSYNEQFF TGTGCTAGCAGCTTAGGTCCCGCAGGGAAGTCCTACAATGAGCAGTTCTTC